This entry describes one T cell receptor (beta chain). The sample belongs to a study of blood T cell repertoires in COVID-19. Study background: From T cells, B-cell-depleted T cells, or PBMCs came the material, which was cDNA or gDNA.

The germline gives CDR1 MDHEN, CDR2 SYDVKM. The CDR3 has 15 amino acids. Trimming removed 4 bases at V and 1 base at J, with 13 bases between. Here immunoSEQ multiplex PCR was the method, and the copy in TCRdb shows in-frame clones only, minus some. The sample shows around 230,000 clones, approximately 90% of them seen only once. The chain has TRBV28 and TRBJ2-5; tentative D call: TRBD2 (6 bases). This receptor was identified in a man younger than 30 with acute COVID-19. Sequenced: PBMCs or T cells enriched from blood (not recorded which). The CDR3 protein is CASSSYSGPQETQYF. The CDR3 DNA reads TGTGCCAGCAGTTCCTACAGCGGGCCCCAAGAGACCCAGTACTTC.